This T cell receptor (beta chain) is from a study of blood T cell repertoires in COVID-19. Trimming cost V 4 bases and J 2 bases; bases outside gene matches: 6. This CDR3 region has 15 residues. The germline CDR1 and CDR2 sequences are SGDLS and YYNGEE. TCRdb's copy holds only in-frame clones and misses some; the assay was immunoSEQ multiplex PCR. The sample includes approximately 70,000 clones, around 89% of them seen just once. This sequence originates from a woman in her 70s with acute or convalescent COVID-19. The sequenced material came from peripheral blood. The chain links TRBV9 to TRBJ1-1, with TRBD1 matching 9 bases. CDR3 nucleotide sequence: TGTGCCAGCAGCTCAGACAGGGGGGCTAACACTGAAGCTTTCTTT. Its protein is CASSSDRGANTEAFF.